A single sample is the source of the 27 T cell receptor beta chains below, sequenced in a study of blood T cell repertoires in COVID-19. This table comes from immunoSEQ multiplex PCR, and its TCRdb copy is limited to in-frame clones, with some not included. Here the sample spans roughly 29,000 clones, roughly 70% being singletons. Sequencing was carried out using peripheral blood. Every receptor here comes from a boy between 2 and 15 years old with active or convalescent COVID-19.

CDR3 DNA: TGTGCCAGCAGTTCCCTGGACAGAGACTATGGCTACACCTTC. It is translated as CASSSLDRDYGYTF. This chain joins TRBV6-2 or TRBV6-3 and TRBJ1-2; TRBD1 might be the D (6 bases). Trimming left V 4 bases short and J 3 bases short, with 12 bases between. Germline V lookup: CDR1 MNHEY, CDR2 SVGEGT. CDR3 size: 14 residues.

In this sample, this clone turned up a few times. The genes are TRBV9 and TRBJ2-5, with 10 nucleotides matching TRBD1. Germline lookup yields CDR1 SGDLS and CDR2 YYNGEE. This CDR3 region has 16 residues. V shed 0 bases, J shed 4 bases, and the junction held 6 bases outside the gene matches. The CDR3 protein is CASSVGDRGEVETQYF. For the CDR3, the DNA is TGTGCCAGCAGCGTAGGGGACAGGGGTGAGGTAGAGACCCAGTACTTC.

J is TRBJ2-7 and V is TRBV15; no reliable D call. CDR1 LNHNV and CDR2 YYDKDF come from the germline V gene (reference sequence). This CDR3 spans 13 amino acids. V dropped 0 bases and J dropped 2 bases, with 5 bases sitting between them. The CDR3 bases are TGTGCCACCAGCAGAGATCGTACCTACGAGCAGTACTTC. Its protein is CATSRDRTYEQYF.

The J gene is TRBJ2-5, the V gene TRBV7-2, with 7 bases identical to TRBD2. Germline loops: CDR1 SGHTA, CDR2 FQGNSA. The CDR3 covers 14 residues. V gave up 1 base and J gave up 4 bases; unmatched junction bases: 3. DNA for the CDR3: TGTGCCAGCAGCTTAGGCGGGGGTGGAGAGACCCAGTACTTC. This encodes CASSLGGGGETQYF.

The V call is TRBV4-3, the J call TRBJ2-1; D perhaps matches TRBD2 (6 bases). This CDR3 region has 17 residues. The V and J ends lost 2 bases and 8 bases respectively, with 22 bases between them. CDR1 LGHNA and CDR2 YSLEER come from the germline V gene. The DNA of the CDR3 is TGCGCCAGCAGCCAACTCGCGGGACTCTCGCGGGGCCATGAGCAGTTCTTC. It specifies CASSQLAGLSRGHEQFF.

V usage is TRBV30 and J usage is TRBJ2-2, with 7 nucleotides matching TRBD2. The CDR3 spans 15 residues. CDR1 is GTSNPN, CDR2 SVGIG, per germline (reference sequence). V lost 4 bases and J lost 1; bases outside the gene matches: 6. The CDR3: CAWNSGGLNTGELFF. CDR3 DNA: TGTGCCTGGAACTCGGGAGGTTTGAACACCGGGGAGCTGTTTTTT. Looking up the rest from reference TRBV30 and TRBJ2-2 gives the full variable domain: SQTIHQWPATLVQPVGSPLSLECTVEGTSNPNLYWYRQAAGRGLQLLFYSVGIGQISSEVPQNLSASRPQDRQFILSSKKLLLSDSGFYLCAWNSGGLNTGELFFGEGSRLTVL.

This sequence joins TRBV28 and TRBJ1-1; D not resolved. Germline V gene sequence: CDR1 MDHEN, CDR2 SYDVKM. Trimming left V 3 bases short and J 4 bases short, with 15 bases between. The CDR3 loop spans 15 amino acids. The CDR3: CASSFSVYMSTEAFF. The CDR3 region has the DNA TGTGCCAGCAGTTTTTCGGTGTATATGAGCACTGAAGCTTTCTTT. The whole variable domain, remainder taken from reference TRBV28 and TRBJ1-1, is DVKVTQSSRYLVKRTGEKVFLECVQDMDHENMFWYRQDPGLGLRLIYFSYDVKMKEKGDIPEGYSVSREKKERFSLILESASTNQTSMYLCASSFSVYMSTEAFFGQGTRLTVV.

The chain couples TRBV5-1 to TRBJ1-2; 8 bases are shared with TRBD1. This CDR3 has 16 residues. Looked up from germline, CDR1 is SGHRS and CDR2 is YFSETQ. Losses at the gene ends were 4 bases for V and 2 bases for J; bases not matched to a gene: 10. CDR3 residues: CASSGTPGQANYGYTF. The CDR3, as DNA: TGCGCCAGCAGCGGTACACCGGGACAGGCGAACTATGGCTACACCTTC. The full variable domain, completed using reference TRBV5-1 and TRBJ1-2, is KAGVTQTPRYLIKTRGQQVTLSCSPISGHRSVSWYQQTPGQGLQFLFEYFSETQRNKGNFPGRFSGRQFSNSRSEMNVSTLELGDSALYLCASSGTPGQANYGYTFGSGTRLTVV.

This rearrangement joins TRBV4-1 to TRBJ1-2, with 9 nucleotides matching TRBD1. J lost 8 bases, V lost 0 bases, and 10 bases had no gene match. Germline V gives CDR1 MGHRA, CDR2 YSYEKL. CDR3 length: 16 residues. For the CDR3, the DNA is TGCGCCAGCAGCCAAGAAAACGGTTGGGACAGGGACGGCTACACCTTC. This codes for CASSQENGWDRDGYTF.

For the CDR3, the DNA is TGCGCCAGCAGACGCGAGGAGGCGGCGGACAGTTTGGGATCACCCCTCCACTTT. Its protein product is CASRREEAADSLGSPLHF. The V gene is TRBV5-1, the J gene TRBJ1-6; possibly TRBD1 for D (6 bases). V was shortened by 5 bases and J by 10 bases, with 28 bases between the two germline ends. This CDR3 contains 18 residues. Germline lookup yields CDR1 SGHRS and CDR2 YFSETQ.

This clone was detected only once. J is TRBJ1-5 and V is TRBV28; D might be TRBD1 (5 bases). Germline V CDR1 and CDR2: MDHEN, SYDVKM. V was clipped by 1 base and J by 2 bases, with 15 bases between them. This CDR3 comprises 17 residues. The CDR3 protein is CASSLFSGIRGNQPQHF. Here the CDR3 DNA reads TGTGCCAGCAGTTTATTTTCAGGGATACGAGGCAATCAGCCCCAGCATTTT.

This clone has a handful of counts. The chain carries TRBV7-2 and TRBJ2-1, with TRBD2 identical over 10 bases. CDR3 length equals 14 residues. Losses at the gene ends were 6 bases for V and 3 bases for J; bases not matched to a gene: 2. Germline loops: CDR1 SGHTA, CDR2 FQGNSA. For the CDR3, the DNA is TGTGCCAGCAGTGGGACTAGCGTCTACAATGAGCAGTTCTTC. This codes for CASSGTSVYNEQFF.

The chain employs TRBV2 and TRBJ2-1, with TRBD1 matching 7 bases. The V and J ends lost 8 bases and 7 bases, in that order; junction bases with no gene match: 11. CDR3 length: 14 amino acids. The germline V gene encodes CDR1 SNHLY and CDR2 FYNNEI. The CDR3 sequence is CASSTGASRNEQFF. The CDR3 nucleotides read TGTGCCAGCTCAACAGGGGCCTCGCGAAATGAGCAGTTCTTC. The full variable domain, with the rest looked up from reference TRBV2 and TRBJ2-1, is EPEVTQTPSHQVTQMGQEVILRCVPISNHLYFYWYRQILGQKVEFLVSFYNNEISEKSEIFDDQFSVERPDGSNFTLKIRSTKLEDSAMYFCASSTGASRNEQFFGPGTRLTVL.

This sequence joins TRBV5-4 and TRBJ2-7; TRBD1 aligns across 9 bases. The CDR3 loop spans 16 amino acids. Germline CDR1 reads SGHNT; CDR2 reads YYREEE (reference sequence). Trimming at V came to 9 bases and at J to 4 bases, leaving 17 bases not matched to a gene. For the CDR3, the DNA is TGTGCCACCACTCAGAATACCGGGACAGGGACTTACGAGCAGTACTTC. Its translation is CATTQNTGTGTYEQYF.

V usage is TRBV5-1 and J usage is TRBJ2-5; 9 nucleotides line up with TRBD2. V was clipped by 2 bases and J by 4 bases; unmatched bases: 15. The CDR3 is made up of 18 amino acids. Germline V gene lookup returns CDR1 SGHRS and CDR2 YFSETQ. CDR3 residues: CASSFDFAGGGELETQYF. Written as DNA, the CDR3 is TGCGCCAGCAGCTTTGACTTCGCGGGCGGGGGGGAGCTAGAGACCCAGTACTTC. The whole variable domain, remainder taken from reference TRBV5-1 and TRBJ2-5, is KAGVTQTPRYLIKTRGQQVTLSCSPISGHRSVSWYQQTPGQGLQFLFEYFSETQRNKGNFPGRFSGRQFSNSRSEMNVSTLELGDSALYLCASSFDFAGGGELETQYFGPGTRLLVL.

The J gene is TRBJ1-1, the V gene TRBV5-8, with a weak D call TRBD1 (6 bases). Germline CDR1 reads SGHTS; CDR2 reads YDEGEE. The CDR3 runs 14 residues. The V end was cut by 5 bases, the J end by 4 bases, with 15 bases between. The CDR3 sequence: CASSQTGKFTEAFF. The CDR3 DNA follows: TGTGCCAGCAGTCAGACAGGAAAGTTCACTGAAGCTTTCTTT.

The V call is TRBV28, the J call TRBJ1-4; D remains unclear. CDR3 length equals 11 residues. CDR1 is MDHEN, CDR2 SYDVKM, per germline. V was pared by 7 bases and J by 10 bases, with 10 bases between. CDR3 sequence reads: CASMDSGKLFF. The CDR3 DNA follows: TGTGCCAGCATGGATTCAGGAAAACTGTTTTTT.

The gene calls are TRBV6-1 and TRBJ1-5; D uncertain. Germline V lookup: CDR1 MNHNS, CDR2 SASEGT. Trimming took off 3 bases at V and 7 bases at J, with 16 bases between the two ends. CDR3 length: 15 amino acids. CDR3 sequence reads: CASSDQRGSRQPQHF. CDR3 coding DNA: TGTGCCAGCAGTGATCAACGGGGTTCACGGCAGCCCCAGCATTTT.

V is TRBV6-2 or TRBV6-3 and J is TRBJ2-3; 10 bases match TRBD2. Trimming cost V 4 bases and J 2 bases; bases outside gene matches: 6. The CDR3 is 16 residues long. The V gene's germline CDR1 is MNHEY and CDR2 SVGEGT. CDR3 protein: CASSFLAGGSTDTQYF. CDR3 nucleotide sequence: TGTGCCAGCAGTTTTTTAGCGGGGGGATCCACAGATACGCAGTATTTT.

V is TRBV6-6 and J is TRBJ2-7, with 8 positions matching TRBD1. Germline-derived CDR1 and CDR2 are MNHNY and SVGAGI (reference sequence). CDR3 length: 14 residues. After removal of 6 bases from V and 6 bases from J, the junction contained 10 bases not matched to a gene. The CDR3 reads CASSRRDRSGEQYF. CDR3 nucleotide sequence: TGTGCCAGCAGCCGCAGGGACAGGAGCGGCGAGCAGTACTTC.

In DNA form, the CDR3 reads TGTGCCAGCCAGGGGAGTTGGGGAAACACCATATATTTT. It is translated as CASQGSWGNTIYF. The chain recombines TRBV9 with TRBJ1-3; tentatively, D is TRBD1 (6 bases). CDR1 is SGDLS, CDR2 YYNGEE, per germline. Trimming left V 7 bases short and J 4 bases short, with 12 bases between. The CDR3 extends over 13 amino acids.

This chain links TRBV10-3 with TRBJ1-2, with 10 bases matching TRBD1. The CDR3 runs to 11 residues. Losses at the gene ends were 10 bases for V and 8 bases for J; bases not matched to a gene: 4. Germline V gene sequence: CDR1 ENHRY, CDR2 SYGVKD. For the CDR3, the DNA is TGTGCCACAGGGACAGGGGTAGGCTACACCTTC. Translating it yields CATGTGVGYTF.

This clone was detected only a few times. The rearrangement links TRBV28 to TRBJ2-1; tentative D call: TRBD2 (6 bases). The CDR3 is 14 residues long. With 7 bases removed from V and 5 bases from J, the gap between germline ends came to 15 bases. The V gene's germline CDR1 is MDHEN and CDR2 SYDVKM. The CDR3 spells CASTFGLIDNEQFF. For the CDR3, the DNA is TGTGCCAGCACGTTCGGACTAATCGACAATGAGCAGTTCTTC.

CDR3 nucleotide sequence: TGCAGCGTCCGAGGGGGCCCTATCGGCTACACCTTC. Its translation is CSVRGGPIGYTF. The chain has TRBV29-1 and TRBJ1-2; 7 bases map to TRBD1. With 6 bases clipped from V and 8 bases from J, the junction kept 9 bases outside the gene matches. CDR1 and CDR2 from the germline V gene are SQVTM and ANQGSEA. The CDR3 is 12 residues long. Together with reference TRBV29-1 and TRBJ1-2, the CDR3 gives the full variable domain: SAVISQKPSRDICQRGTSLTIQCQVDSQVTMMFWYRQQPGQSLTLIATANQGSEATYESGFVIDKFPISRPNLTFSTLTVSNMSPEDSSIYLCSVRGGPIGYTFGSGTRLTVV.

The chain's CDR3 is CSASLRDYLRDTQYF. CDR3 sequence (DNA): TGCAGTGCTAGTCTCCGGGACTACCTTAGGGATACGCAGTATTTT. The chain is built from TRBV20-1 and TRBJ2-3; TRBD2 agrees at 7 bases. CDR1 and CDR2 (germline): DFQATT, SNEGSKA (reference sequence). The V gene end was trimmed by 3 bases and the J gene end by 6 bases; junction bases not matched to a gene: 12. CDR3 length: 15 amino acids.

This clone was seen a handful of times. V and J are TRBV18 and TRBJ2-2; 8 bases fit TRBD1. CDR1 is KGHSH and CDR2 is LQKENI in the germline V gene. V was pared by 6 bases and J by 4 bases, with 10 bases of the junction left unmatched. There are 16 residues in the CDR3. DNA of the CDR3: TGTGCCAGCTCGGGACAGGTTTTCTTCCCCACCGGGGAGCTGTTTTTT. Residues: CASSGQVFFPTGELFF.

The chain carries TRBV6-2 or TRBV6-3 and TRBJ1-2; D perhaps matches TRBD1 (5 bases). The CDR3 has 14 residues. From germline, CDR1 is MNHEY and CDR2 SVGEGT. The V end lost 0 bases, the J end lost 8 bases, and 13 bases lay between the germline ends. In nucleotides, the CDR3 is TGTGCCAGCAGTTACTCGAGCGGGGGTGGAGGCTACACCTTC. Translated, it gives CASSYSSGGGGYTF.